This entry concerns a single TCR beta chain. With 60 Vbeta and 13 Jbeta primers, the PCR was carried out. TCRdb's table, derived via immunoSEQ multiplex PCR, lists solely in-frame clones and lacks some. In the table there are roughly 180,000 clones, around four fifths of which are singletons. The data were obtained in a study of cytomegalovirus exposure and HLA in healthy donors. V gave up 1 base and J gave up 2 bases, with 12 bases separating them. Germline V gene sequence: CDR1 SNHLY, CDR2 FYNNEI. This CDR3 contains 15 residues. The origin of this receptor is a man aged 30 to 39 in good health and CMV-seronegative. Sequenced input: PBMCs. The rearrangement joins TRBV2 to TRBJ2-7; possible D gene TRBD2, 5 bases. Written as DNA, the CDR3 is TGTGCCAGCAGTGAAGTCGGGGAAAGTCCCTACGAGCAGTACTTC. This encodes CASSEVGESPYEQYF.